A single T cell receptor (beta chain) is shown here with its context. Its target is unknown. The data derive from a study of T cell responses to AZD1222 COVID-19 vaccine. Study results and limitations: Spike-wide coverage was observed for vaccine-associated CD4 TCRs, with dominant responses at 160-218 and 743-854.

The CDR3 spans 15 residues. J lost 4 bases, V lost 5 bases, and 9 bases had no gene match. From germline, CDR1 is SGHVS and CDR2 FQNEAQ. Libraries were prepared by immunoSEQ multiplex PCR; TCRdb keeps only in-frame clonotypes and omits some of them. The table shows some 150,000 clones, with around 85% occurring only once. Sequences were derived from peripheral blood, sampled after recovery from COVID-19. The sequence derives from an adult who had recovered from COVID-19. V and J are TRBV7-8 and TRBJ2-7; the match to TRBD2 covers 9 bases. CDR3 sequence reads: CASSAELSGSYEQYF. For the CDR3, the DNA is TGTGCCAGCAGCGCAGAACTTAGCGGGAGTTACGAGCAGTACTTC.